These 22 T cell receptor beta chains originate from one sample sequenced in a study of blood T cell repertoires in COVID-19. Libraries were prepared by immunoSEQ multiplex PCR; TCRdb keeps only in-frame clonotypes and omits some of them. The sample has about 170,000 clones, around 86% seen once; the top ten hold 2% to 3%. The sample comprised peripheral blood. The source is an elderly woman with COVID-19, enrolled during active disease.

The gene calls are TRBV3-1 (or the pseudogene TRBV3-2) and TRBJ2-7; D ambiguous. This CDR3 has 11 residues. The germline V gene has CDR1 LGHDT and CDR2 YNNKEL (reference sequence). V lost 2 bases and J lost 7, with 6 bases in between. This CDR3 reads CASSQTWEQYF. CDR3 coding DNA: TGTGCCAGCAGCCAAACTTGGGAGCAGTACTTC.

This CDR3 is CASSLAGVTSGAANEQFF. CDR3 coding DNA: TGTGCCAGCAGCTTAGCGGGAGTGACTAGCGGGGCCGCCAATGAGCAGTTCTTC. The J gene is TRBJ2-1, the V gene TRBV7-2; TRBD2 aligns across 11 bases. V lost 0 bases, J lost 6 bases, and 10 bases stayed unmatched. The germline V gene has CDR1 SGHTA and CDR2 FQGNSA. This CDR3 comprises 18 residues. Full variable domain (rest looked up from reference TRBV7-2 and TRBJ2-1): GAGVSQSPSNKVTEKGKDVELRCDPISGHTALYWYRQSLGQGLEFLIYFQGNSAPDKSGLPSDRFSAERTGGSVSTLTIQRTQQEDSAVYLCASSLAGVTSGAANEQFFGPGTRLTVL.

This sequence joins TRBV6-6 and TRBJ1-5; a weak D match, TRBD1 (5 bases). The CDR3 sequence is 13 residues long. Per germline, CDR1 MNHNY and CDR2 SVGAGI (reference sequence). Trimming removed 5 bases at V and 7 bases at J, with 12 bases between. DNA for the CDR3: TGTGCCAGCAGTCCTCAGGGAGGGCAGCCCCAGCATTTT. It yields the protein CASSPQGGQPQHF.

The rearrangement uses TRBV7-3 and TRBJ2-7, with D possibly matching TRBD2 (5 bases). The CDR3 consists of 13 residues. CDR1 and CDR2 from the germline V gene are SGHTA and FQGTGA. V gave up 5 bases and J gave up 8 bases, with 16 bases separating them. The CDR3 nucleotides read TGTGCCAGCAGCCAAACGGACTTAACTAAGCAGTACTTC. Protein product: CASSQTDLTKQYF.

The chain combines TRBV6-2 or TRBV6-3 with TRBJ2-7; 8 bases fit TRBD1. Germline loops: CDR1 MNHEY, CDR2 SVGEGT. The CDR3 extends over 15 amino acids. With V trimmed by 5 bases and J by 3 bases, 9 bases remained unmatched. Here the CDR3 reads CASSPRTGFVYEQYF. The CDR3 DNA follows: TGTGCCAGCAGTCCCCGGACAGGGTTCGTCTACGAGCAGTACTTC.

The genes are TRBV7-8 and TRBJ2-1; the D gene is possibly TRBD2 (6 bases). V lost 5 bases and J lost 0, with 14 bases in between. The germline V gene encodes CDR1 SGHVS and CDR2 FQNEAQ. The CDR3 has 16 residues. The CDR3 DNA reads TGTGCCAGCAGCAGAGTAGCGGCCACCTCCTACAATGAGCAGTTCTTC. This encodes CASSRVAATSYNEQFF.

The chain is built from TRBV7-6 and TRBJ2-3, with 11 bases fitting TRBD2. The germline V gene has CDR1 SGHVS and CDR2 FNYEAQ. The CDR3 is 15 amino acids. With 5 bases clipped from V and 5 bases from J, the junction kept 6 bases outside the gene matches. The CDR3 sequence: CASSISGRALDTQYF. In DNA form, the CDR3 reads TGTGCCAGCAGCATTAGCGGGAGGGCCTTAGATACGCAGTATTTT.

The J gene is TRBJ1-2, the V gene TRBV28; D is perhaps TRBD1 (5 bases). V dropped 6 bases and J dropped 8 bases, with 13 bases sitting between them. The V gene's germline CDR1 is MDHEN and CDR2 SYDVKM. There are 12 residues in the CDR3. The CDR3 is CASSRRAGGYTF. The CDR3 region has the DNA TGTGCCAGCAGCCGCAGGGCGGGAGGCTACACCTTC.

This chain joins TRBV5-1 and TRBJ1-6; D unclear. Deletions cut 4 bases from V and 8 bases from J, with 19 bases between. The germline V gene encodes CDR1 SGHRS and CDR2 YFSETQ. This CDR3 is built from 16 residues. CDR3 protein: CASSPEVALQDSPLHF. In nucleotides, the CDR3 is TGCGCCAGCAGCCCCGAGGTTGCCTTACAAGATTCACCCCTCCACTTT.

The J gene is TRBJ1-2, the V gene TRBV28; D might be TRBD1 (5 bases). The CDR3 length is 14 residues. V was pared by 3 bases and J by 8 bases, with 16 bases between. The germline CDR1 and CDR2 sequences are MDHEN and SYDVKM. The CDR3 bases are TGTGCCAGCAGTTTCGGGGGGACCGAAAGGGGCTACACCTTC. Translated: CASSFGGTERGYTF.

The chain employs TRBV6-5 and TRBJ1-3; 11 bases fit TRBD1. Germline CDR1 and CDR2: MNHEY and SVGAGI. Trimming cost V 6 bases and J 4 bases; bases outside gene matches: 5. CDR3 length: 15 residues. CDR3 nucleotide sequence: TGTGCCAGCAGAAGGACAGGGGGCGCGGGAAACACCATATATTTT. Amino acids: CASRRTGGAGNTIYF.

This clone was seen once. The V and J genes are TRBV19 and TRBJ2-1; D possibly corresponds to TRBD2 (6 bases). CDR3 length equals 15 residues. V was shortened by 7 bases and J by 2 bases, with 15 bases between the two germline ends. Germline V gene lookup returns CDR1 LNHDA and CDR2 SQIVND (reference sequence). The CDR3 DNA reads as TGTGCCAGTACCCTTAGCGGAGCAGCCTACAATGAGCAGTTCTTC. It encodes CASTLSGAAYNEQFF.

J is TRBJ2-6 and V is TRBV6-4; weak D call: TRBD2 (5 bases). V lost 6 bases to trimming and J lost 4 bases, with 19 bases between them. Germline CDR1 and CDR2: MRHNA and SNTAGT. This CDR3 has 17 amino acids. CDR3 bases: TGTGCCAGCAGCCTAACGGGGTTGCCAGGAGGGGCCAACGTCCTGACTTTC. Its protein is CASSLTGLPGGANVLTF.

The V call is TRBV27, the J call TRBJ1-6; 10 nucleotides agree with TRBD1. The V and J ends lost 4 bases and 9 bases, in that order; junction bases with no gene match: 3. The CDR3 covers 14 residues. Germline CDR1 is MNHEY and CDR2 is SMNVEV (reference sequence). This CDR3 is CASSSRDRGSPLHF. In DNA form, the CDR3 reads TGTGCCAGCAGTTCCCGGGACAGGGGTTCACCCCTCCACTTT.

The chain recombines TRBV29-1 with TRBJ2-3; no reliable D call. V was shortened by 6 bases and J by 0 bases, with 10 bases between the two germline ends. This CDR3 region has 13 residues. Germline V CDR1 and CDR2: SQVTM, ANQGSEA. The CDR3 here is CSVQDTSTDTQYF. In nucleotides, the CDR3 is TGCAGCGTCCAGGATACTAGCACAGATACGCAGTATTTT.

The chain joins TRBV6-2 or TRBV6-3 to TRBJ2-5, with TRBD1 matching 9 bases. The J segment lost 5 bases and the V segment lost 6 bases, leaving 7 bases of the junction unmatched. The germline V gene encodes CDR1 MNHEY and CDR2 SVGEGT. CDR3 length: 14 amino acids. The CDR3 is CASSWDRVGETQYF. CDR3 DNA: TGTGCCAGCAGCTGGGACAGGGTGGGGGAGACCCAGTACTTC.

The V and J genes are TRBV7-9 and TRBJ1-1, with no clear D. The CDR3 has 16 amino acids. The V and J ends lost 1 base and 4 bases respectively, with 16 bases between them. Germline V gene lookup returns CDR1 SEHNR and CDR2 FQNEAQ (reference sequence). CDR3 amino acids: CASSLGARPEGTEAFF. In DNA, the CDR3 is TGTGCCAGCAGCTTAGGGGCCAGACCGGAGGGCACTGAAGCTTTCTTT.

The gene calls are TRBV2 and TRBJ1-4, with TRBD1 as a possible D gene (6 bases). V gave up 7 bases and J gave up 7 bases, with 16 bases separating them. Germline CDR1 SNHLY, CDR2 FYNNEI. The CDR3 is 14 amino acids. CDR3 nucleotides: TGTGCCAGCAAATCCAGGGGCAGAGGTGAAAAACTGTTTTTT. It encodes CASKSRGRGEKLFF.

The V and J genes are TRBV6-5 and TRBJ1-2; weak D call: TRBD1 (5 bases). CDR3 length: 12 amino acids. Germline-derived CDR1 and CDR2 are MNHEY and SVGAGI. Trimming shortened V by 5 bases and J by 4 bases, and 8 bases separated the two germline ends. The CDR3 nucleotides read TGTGCCAGCAGTCAGGACACCTATGGCTACACCTTC. This translates into CASSQDTYGYTF.

The V gene is TRBV4-2, the J gene TRBJ1-5; D is ambiguous. This CDR3 has 14 residues. CDR1 LGHNA and CDR2 YNFKEQ come from the germline V gene. The V gene lost 4 bases and the J gene lost 7 bases, with 14 bases spanning the gap. The CDR3 coding sequence is TGTGCCAGCAGCCCCTGGGCCCAAGGACAGCCCCAGCATTTT. It translates to CASSPWAQGQPQHF.

The sample holds a few counts of this clone. The V call is TRBV5-4, the J call TRBJ2-7, with D perhaps matching TRBD2 (7 bases). The germline gives CDR1 SGHNT, CDR2 YYREEE (reference sequence). The CDR3 runs to 13 residues. Trimming took 4 bases from V and 5 from J, leaving 13 bases between them. The CDR3 DNA reads as TGTGCCAGCAGCGCCGCGGGGGCGCACGAGCAGTACTTC. Residues: CASSAAGAHEQYF.

The J gene is TRBJ1-1, the V gene TRBV5-6, with 7 nucleotides matching TRBD1. Germline V gene sequence: CDR1 SGHDT, CDR2 YYEEEE. The CDR3 sequence is 15 residues long. Unmatched junction bases numbered 7, after V lost 2 bases and J lost 3 bases. CDR3 loop: CASSFNEQGYTEAFF. CDR3 nucleotides: TGTGCCAGCAGCTTCAACGAACAGGGGTACACTGAAGCTTTCTTT.